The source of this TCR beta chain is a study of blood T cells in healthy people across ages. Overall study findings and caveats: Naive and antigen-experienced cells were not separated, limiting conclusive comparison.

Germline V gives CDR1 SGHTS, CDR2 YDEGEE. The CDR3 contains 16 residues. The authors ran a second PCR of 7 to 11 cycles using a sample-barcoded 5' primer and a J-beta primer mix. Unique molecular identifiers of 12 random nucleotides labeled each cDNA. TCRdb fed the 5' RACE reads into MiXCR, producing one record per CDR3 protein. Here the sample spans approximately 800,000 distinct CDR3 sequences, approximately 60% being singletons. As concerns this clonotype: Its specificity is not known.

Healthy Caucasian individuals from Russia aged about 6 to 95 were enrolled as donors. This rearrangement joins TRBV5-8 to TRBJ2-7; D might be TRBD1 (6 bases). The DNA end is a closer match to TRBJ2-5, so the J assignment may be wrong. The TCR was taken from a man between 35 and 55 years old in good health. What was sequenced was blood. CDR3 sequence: CASSLGSTGLGGTQYF. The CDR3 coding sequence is TGTGCCAGCAGCTTGGGCTCTACAGGGCTCGGAGGGACCCAGTACTTC.